The 8 T cell receptor beta chains presented below share a single source sample, sequenced in a study of T cell responses to AZD1222 COVID-19 vaccine. Generated by immunoSEQ multiplex PCR, the TCRdb table keeps only in-frame clones and is missing some. The sample shows over 150,000 clones, 80% to 90% of them seen only once. The sequencing here drew on peripheral blood, taken 28 days after the second AZD1222 dose. Source of these receptors: an adult who received the AZD1222 COVID-19 vaccine.

This chain's CDR3 is CASSQDNNLAGNYGYTF. DNA of the CDR3: TGTGCCAGCAGCCAAGATAATAATTTGGCAGGGAACTATGGCTACACCTTC. This chain uses TRBV4-2 with TRBJ1-2; the D gene is possibly TRBD1 (5 bases). V was clipped by 0 bases and J by 2 bases, with 16 bases between them. The CDR3 is 17 residues long. Germline CDR1 reads LGHNA; CDR2 reads YNFKEQ.

The chain is built from TRBV19 and TRBJ1-2; D not resolved. The CDR3 sequence is 14 residues long. Trimming removed 4 bases at V and 1 base at J, with 10 bases between. The V gene's germline CDR1 is LNHDA and CDR2 SQIVND (reference sequence). The CDR3 nucleotides read TGTGCCAGTAGTAAGTCGGGAGTTAACTATGGCTACACCTTC. It translates to CASSKSGVNYGYTF.

This chain joins TRBV9 and TRBJ1-1, with D unclear. The ends were cut back, 0 bases at V and 1 base at J, with 10 bases in the middle. The V gene's germline CDR1 is SGDLS and CDR2 YYNGEE. The CDR3 covers 15 residues. The chain's CDR3 is CASSVVSDPNTEAFF. The CDR3 nucleotides are TGTGCCAGCAGCGTAGTATCAGACCCGAACACTGAAGCTTTCTTT.

The chain has TRBV7-9 and TRBJ2-1; weak D call: TRBD2 (5 bases). The CDR3 runs 13 residues. The germline V gene encodes CDR1 SEHNR and CDR2 FQNEAQ (reference sequence). V dropped 4 bases and J dropped 7 bases, with 11 bases sitting between them. The CDR3 nucleotides read TGTGCCAGCAGCTCCCTACTAGTTAATGAGCAGTTCTTC. Its protein product is CASSSLLVNEQFF.

The chain employs TRBV30 and TRBJ2-4, with TRBD2 matching 11 bases. The germline CDR1 and CDR2 sequences are GTSNPN and SVGIG (reference sequence). The CDR3 consists of 16 residues. The junction had 6 bases not matched to a gene; V was cut back by 1 base and J by 4 bases. CDR3 DNA sequence: TGTGCCTGGAGTGCCGGGACTAGCGGAAAAAAAAACATTCAGTACTTC. It encodes CAWSAGTSGKKNIQYF. The full variable domain, its missing parts supplied by reference TRBV30 and TRBJ2-4, is SQTIHQWPATLVQPVGSPLSLECTVEGTSNPNLYWYRQAAGRGLQLLFYSVGIGQISSEVPQNLSASRPQDRQFILSSKKLLLSDSGFYLCAWSAGTSGKKNIQYFGAGTRLSVL.

V usage is TRBV5-1 and J usage is TRBJ1-2; 10 bases agree with TRBD1. V lost 0 bases, J lost 0 bases, and 5 bases stayed unmatched. The germline V gene has CDR1 SGHRS and CDR2 YFSETQ. CDR3 size: 17 residues. The CDR3 DNA reads TGCGCCAGCAGCTTGGAGACAGGGGGCCCTTCTAACTATGGCTACACCTTC. As protein: CASSLETGGPSNYGYTF. Full variable domain (missing parts from reference TRBV5-1 and TRBJ1-2): KAGVTQTPRYLIKTRGQQVTLSCSPISGHRSVSWYQQTPGQGLQFLFEYFSETQRNKGNFPGRFSGRQFSNSRSEMNVSTLELGDSALYLCASSLETGGPSNYGYTFGSGTRLTVV.

This chain links TRBV6-1 with TRBJ2-7, with 11 nucleotides matching TRBD1. Looked up from germline, CDR1 is MNHNS and CDR2 is SASEGT. CDR3 length: 16 amino acids. Trimming cost V 2 bases and J 1 base; bases outside gene matches: 4. CDR3: CASSEPGQGASYEQYF. The CDR3, as DNA: TGTGCCAGCAGTGAACCAGGACAGGGGGCTTCCTACGAGCAGTACTTC.

This chain joins TRBV3-1 (or the pseudogene TRBV3-2) and TRBJ2-3, with unresolved D. V was pared by 4 bases and J by 8 bases, with 13 bases between. The CDR3 is 13 amino acids. Germline CDR1 LGHDT, CDR2 YNNKEL (reference sequence). The CDR3 sequence: CASSPTESGTQYF. The CDR3, as DNA: TGTGCCAGCAGCCCCACGGAATCGGGTACGCAGTATTTT.